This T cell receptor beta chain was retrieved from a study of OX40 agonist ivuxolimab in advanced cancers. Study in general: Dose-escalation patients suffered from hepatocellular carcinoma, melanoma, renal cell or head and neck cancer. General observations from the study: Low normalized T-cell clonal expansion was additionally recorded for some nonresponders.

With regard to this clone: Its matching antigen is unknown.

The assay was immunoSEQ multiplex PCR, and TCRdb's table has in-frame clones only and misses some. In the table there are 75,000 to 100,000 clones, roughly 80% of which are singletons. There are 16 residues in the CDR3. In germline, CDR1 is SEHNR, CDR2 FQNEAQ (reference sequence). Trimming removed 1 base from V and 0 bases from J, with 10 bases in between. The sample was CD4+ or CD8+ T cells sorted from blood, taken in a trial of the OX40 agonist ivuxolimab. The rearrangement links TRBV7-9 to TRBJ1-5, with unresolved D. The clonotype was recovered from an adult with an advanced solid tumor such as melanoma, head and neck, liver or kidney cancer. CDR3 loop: CASSLGSLGSNQPQHF. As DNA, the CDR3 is TGTGCCAGCAGCTTAGGGTCTTTAGGTAGCAATCAGCCCCAGCATTTT.